The 8 T cell receptor beta chains below come from one sample, sequenced in a study of T cells after yellow fever vaccination. TCRdb redid the calling of the 5' RACE reads with MiXCR, one entry per CDR3 protein. The data hold over 150,000 distinct CDR3 sequences, with around 7.2% observed a single time. Here the sequenced sample was CD4+ T cells sorted from PBMCs, taken roughly 5 days after the first yellow fever vaccination. The receptors were gathered from a man younger than 35 who received the YFV17D yellow fever vaccine.

This clonotype was detected a few times. The gene calls are TRBV7-3 and TRBJ1-1; 7 bases are a match to TRBD1. The CDR3 is made up of 19 amino acids. Germline lookup yields CDR1 SGHTA and CDR2 FQGTGA. J lost 0 bases, V lost 4 bases, and 17 bases had no gene match. CDR3 sequence: CASSSNVRQGGKMNTEAFF. DNA for the CDR3: TGTGCCAGCAGCTCGAACGTCCGGCAGGGGGGTAAGATGAACACTGAAGCTTTCTTT.

For this clonotype: The junction and the germline gene differ at one end; a read error may be behind it. The gene calls are TRBV10-3 and TRBJ1-6; D unclear. Germline V gene data show CDR1 as ENHRY and CDR2 as SYGVKD. This CDR3 comprises 15 residues. The CDR3 bases are TGTGCCATCAGTCAGTCAAGTTCCTATACTTCACCCCTCCACTTT. Translating it yields CAISQSSSYTSPLHF.

There are many counts of this clonotype. J is TRBJ2-3 and V is TRBV5-4, with D possibly TRBD2 on 7 matching bases. CDR1 and CDR2 (germline): SGHNT, YYREEE (reference sequence). The V end was cut by 6 bases, the J end by 0 bases, with 17 bases between. The CDR3 extends over 16 amino acids. CDR3 amino acids: CASKIYGGPSTDTQYF. The CDR3 DNA is TGTGCCAGCAAAATTTACGGGGGGCCGAGCACAGATACGCAGTATTTT.

This clonotype came up many times. The chain recombines TRBV6-2 or TRBV6-3 with TRBJ1-2; D not resolved. V lost 8 bases and J 0 bases, leaving 10 bases between the germline ends. The CDR3 has 13 amino acids. The germline V gene encodes CDR1 MNHEY and CDR2 SVGEGT. DNA of the CDR3: TGTGCCAGCTGGACGCTAGCTAACTATGGCTACACCTTC. It codes for CASWTLANYGYTF.

The table lists this clonotype with many counts. The genes are TRBV9 and TRBJ1-6; maybe TRBD1 (5 bases). Trimming shortened V by 5 bases and J by 8 bases, and 17 bases separated the two germline ends. CDR3 length: 15 amino acids. Germline CDR1 and CDR2: SGDLS and YYNGEE. As DNA, the CDR3 is TGTGCCAGCAGATTCGGACTGTGGGACGATTCACCCCTCCACTTT. Protein: CASRFGLWDDSPLHF.

In its sample, this clonotype was seen many times. V is TRBV7-9 and J is TRBJ2-7; tentative D call: TRBD2 (5 bases). Germline V gene data show CDR1 as SEHNR and CDR2 as FQNEAQ (reference sequence). Between the trimmed V and J ends, which lost 3 bases and 5 bases, there was a span of 8 bases. The CDR3 covers 12 residues. Here the CDR3 DNA reads TGTGCCAGCAGCTTGCACGGGGACGAGCAGTACTTC. This codes for CASSLHGDEQYF.

There are many counts of this clonotype. V usage is TRBV20-1 and J usage is TRBJ2-3; TRBD2 matches 9 bases. Germline assignment: CDR1 DFQATT and CDR2 SNEGSKA (reference sequence). J lost 4 bases, V lost 1 base, and 3 bases had no gene match. This CDR3 spans 14 amino acids. The CDR3 here is CSARVGGGADTQYF. The CDR3 region has the DNA TGCAGTGCTAGAGTCGGCGGGGGGGCAGATACGCAGTATTTT.

About this clonotype: This may arise from a read error, as a much more abundant clone is one base away. The chain has TRBV6-2 or TRBV6-3 and TRBJ2-2; 12 bases map to TRBD2. Germline CDR1 MNHEY, CDR2 SVGEGT. The CDR3 sequence is 18 residues long. The CDR3 reads CACSSTSGRFANTGELFF. CDR3 bases: TGTGCCTGCAGTTCTACTAGCGGGAGGTTCGCGAACACCGGGGAGCTGTTTTTT.